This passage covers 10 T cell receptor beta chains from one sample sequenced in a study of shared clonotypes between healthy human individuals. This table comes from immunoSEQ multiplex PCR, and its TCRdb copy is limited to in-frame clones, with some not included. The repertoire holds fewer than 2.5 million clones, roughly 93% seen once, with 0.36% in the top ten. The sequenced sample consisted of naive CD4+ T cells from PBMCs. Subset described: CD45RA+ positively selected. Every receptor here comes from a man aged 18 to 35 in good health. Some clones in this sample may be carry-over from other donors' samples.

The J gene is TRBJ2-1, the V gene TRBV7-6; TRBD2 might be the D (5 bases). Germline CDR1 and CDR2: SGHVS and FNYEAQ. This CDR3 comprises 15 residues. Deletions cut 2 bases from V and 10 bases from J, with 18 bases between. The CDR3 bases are TGTGCCAGCAGCTTAATCCTGGACGCTTGGAGGGAGCAGTTCTTC. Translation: CASSLILDAWREQFF. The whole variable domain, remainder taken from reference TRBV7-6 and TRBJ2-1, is GAGVSQSPRYKVTKRGQDVALRCDPISGHVSLYWYRQALGQGPEFLTYFNYEAQQDKSGLPNDRFSAERPEGSISTLTIQRTEQRDSAMYRCASSLILDAWREQFFGPGTRLTVL.

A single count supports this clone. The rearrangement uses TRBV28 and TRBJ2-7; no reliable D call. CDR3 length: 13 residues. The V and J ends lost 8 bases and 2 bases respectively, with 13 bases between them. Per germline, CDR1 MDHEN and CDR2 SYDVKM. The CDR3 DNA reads TGTGCCAGCGCCAGGACCGGCCCCTACGAGCAGTACTTC. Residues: CASARTGPYEQYF.

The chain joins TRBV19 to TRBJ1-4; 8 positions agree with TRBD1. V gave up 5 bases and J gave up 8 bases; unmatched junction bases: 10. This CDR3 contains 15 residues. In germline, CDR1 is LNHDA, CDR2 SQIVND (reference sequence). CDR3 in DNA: TGTGCCAGTAGTCCATACAGGGGGGCTGGCGAAAAACTGTTTTTT. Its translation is CASSPYRGAGEKLFF.

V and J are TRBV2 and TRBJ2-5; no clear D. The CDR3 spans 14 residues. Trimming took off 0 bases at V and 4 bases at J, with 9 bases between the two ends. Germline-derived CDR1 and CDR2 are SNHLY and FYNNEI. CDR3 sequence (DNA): TGTGCCAGCAGTGAAGCGCGGAATAGAGAGACCCAGTACTTC. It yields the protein CASSEARNRETQYF.

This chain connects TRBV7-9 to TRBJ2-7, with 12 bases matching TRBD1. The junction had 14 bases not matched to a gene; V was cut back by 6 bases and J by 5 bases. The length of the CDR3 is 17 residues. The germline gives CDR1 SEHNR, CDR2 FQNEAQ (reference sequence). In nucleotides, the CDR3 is TGTGCCAGCAGTCGCCGTTTGGGACAGGGGGCGCTGGACGAGCAGTACTTC. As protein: CASSRRLGQGALDEQYF.

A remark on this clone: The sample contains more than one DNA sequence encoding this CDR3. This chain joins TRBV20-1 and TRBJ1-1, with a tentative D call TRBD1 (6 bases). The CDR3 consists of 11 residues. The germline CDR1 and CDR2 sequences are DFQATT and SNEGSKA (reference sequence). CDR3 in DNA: TGCAGGGGAGGGGGAAACACTGAAGCTTTCTTT. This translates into CRGGGNTEAFF.

CDR3 protein: CASRNDNKNIQYF. The DNA for the CDR3 is TGTGCCAGCCGGAACGATAACAAAAACATTCAGTACTTC. The chain carries TRBV6-6 and TRBJ2-4; no definite D call. Germline CDR1 MNHNY, CDR2 SVGAGI (reference sequence). Deletions cut 8 bases from V and 3 bases from J, with 11 bases between. The CDR3 covers 13 residues.

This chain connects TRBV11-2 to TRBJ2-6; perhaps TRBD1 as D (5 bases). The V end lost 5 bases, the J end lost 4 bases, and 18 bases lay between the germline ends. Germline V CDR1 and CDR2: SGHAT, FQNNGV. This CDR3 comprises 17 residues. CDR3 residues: CASSPYYPGSGANVLTF. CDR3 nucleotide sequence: TGTGCCAGCAGCCCCTATTACCCAGGGTCCGGGGCCAACGTCCTGACTTTC.

The CDR3 sequence: CASSLVRFGSYEQYF. The CDR3 DNA reads as TGTGCCAGCAGCTTGGTGAGATTCGGCTCCTACGAGCAGTACTTC. The chain couples TRBV7-2 to TRBJ2-7; D unclear. The length of the CDR3 is 15 residues. V was trimmed by 3 bases and J by 0 bases, leaving 12 bases between them. From germline, CDR1 is SGHTA and CDR2 FQGNSA. Full variable domain (rest looked up from reference TRBV7-2 and TRBJ2-7): GAGVSQSPSNKVTEKGKDVELRCDPISGHTALYWYRQSLGQGLEFLIYFQGNSAPDKSGLPSDRFSAERTGGSVSTLTIQRTQQEDSAVYLCASSLVRFGSYEQYFGPGTRLTVT.

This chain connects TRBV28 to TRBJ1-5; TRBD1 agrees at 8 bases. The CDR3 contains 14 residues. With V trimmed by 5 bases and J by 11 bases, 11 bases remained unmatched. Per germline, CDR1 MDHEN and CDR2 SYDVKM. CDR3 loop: CASSPTGDGRAQHF. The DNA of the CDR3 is TGTGCCAGCAGTCCGACAGGGGACGGTCGAGCCCAGCATTTT.